This is a list of T cell receptor beta chains from one sample in a study of blood T cell repertoires in COVID-19. Using immunoSEQ multiplex PCR, the repertoire was profiled, and TCRdb retains in-frame clones only, with some absent. Here the sample spans 250,000 to 300,000 clones, 75% to 95% being singletons. The material sequenced was PBMCs or T cells enriched from blood (not recorded which). Receptors were obtained from a young woman who had recovered from COVID-19. CDR3s include the opening cysteine and the closing phenylalanine or tryptophan. Each record gives: CDR3 length, V gene, CDR3 protein.

16 TRBV7-3 CASSLRGASNTGELFF
15 TRBV7-9 CASSPGGTGDAEAFF
13 TRBV24-1 CATSPGLGTEAFF
16 TRBV5-1 CASSLGQGGSGNTIYF
15 TRBV4-3 CASSQGVAGDEKLFF
13 TRBV27 CASSTRTDEKLFF
12 TRBV27 CASRKGATEAFF
18 TRBV27 CASSSGTSGRPSYNEQFF
13 TRBV18 CASSPNERARLYF
13 TRBV5-6 CASSSGGGETQYF
17 TRBV9 CASSPRPSDSSSEKLFF
14 TRBV3-1/TRBV3-2 CASSETATNEKLFF
11 TRBV29-1 CSVSTNYGYTF
15 TRBV11-2 CASSPRDRDHNEQFF
16 TRBV27 CASSRRGGGISYEQYF
15 TRBV4-1 CASSPTAGDSYEQYF
13 TRBV9 CASSEGPNTEAFF
14 TRBV5-4 CASSPWGTGNTIYF
14 TRBV28 CASTSGTSLAEQYF
15 TRBV19 CASSFGQGADTEAFF
14 TRBV7-8 CASSSRQGDTEAFF
15 TRBV18 CASSPGTGGPDTQYF
18 TRBV5-1 CASSSEHGTTSSYNEQFF
11 TRBV6-5 CASAEDYGYTF
16 TRBV4-2 CASSRSQRQGAGEQYF
19 TRBV9 CASSASPGTGSYSGNTIYF
15 TRBV28 CASSQTSSGANVLTF